The TCR beta chain described here comes from a study of T cell repertoires in cytomegalovirus infection. Study overall: CMV epitopes used comprised recently identified HLA-C-restricted ones and well-studied HLA-B-restricted ones. Indications of both CMV infection and matching HLA type were provided by public TCR beta signatures.

The junction had 4 bases not matched to a gene; V was cut back by 4 bases and J by 0 bases. The CDR3 totals 16 residues. CDR1 and CDR2 (germline): SGHNT, YENEEA. One entry per CDR3 protein results from TCRdb running MiXCR on the reads. The sample lists some 900,000 distinct CDR3 sequences, 30% to 35% occurring once. This clonotype was seen many times. Its antigen is currently unknown. Study results and limitations: Adding up the frequency of public TCR beta families identified people who carried CMV plus the relevant HLA. The ex vivo response was dominated by HLA-C-restricted CMV-specific TCR beta clonotypes.

The sequence was obtained from a human donor in good health (CMV status not recorded). Some clones in this sample may be carry-over from other donors' samples. The sequences come from cultured CD8+ T cells from PBMCs, collected from culture after CMV antigen stimulation. The chain couples TRBV11-3 to TRBJ2-1, with 9 bases aligning to TRBD2. CDR3 in DNA: TGTGCCAGCAGCTCAAGCGGGGGGAGCTCCTACAATGAGCAGTTCTTC. Residues: CASSSSGGSSYNEQFF.